What follows describes a single T cell receptor beta chain. Its antigen is unidentified. ViraFEST used viral peptide pools to expand antigen-specific CD4+ T cells before sequencing. Cells that had been cultured for 10 days were the source of isolated CD4+ T cells. This sample is drawn from a study of vaccination effects on CD4 cells after COVID-19. Findings and caveats of the study: Marked clonal contraction of both clone types appeared late after vaccination.

The repertoire was sequenced with immunoSEQ multiplex PCR; TCRdb's copy has only in-frame clones and lacks some. The table has 50,000 or so clones, roughly 76% seen once. The CDR3 length is 15 residues. V was pared by 5 bases and J by 0 bases, with 1 base of the junction left unmatched. Germline CDR1 is SGHTA and CDR2 is FQGTGA. The input for sequencing was CD4+ T cells from PBMCs cultured with HCoV-229E spike peptides, taken before COVID-19 vaccination. The receptor was derived from a human donor who received a COVID-19 vaccine. This sequence joins TRBV7-3 and TRBJ2-6; 7 bases fit TRBD1. CDR3 DNA sequence: TGTGCCAGCAGCCGACAGGGCTCTGGGGCCAACGTCCTGACTTTC. It translates to CASSRQGSGANVLTF. The full variable domain, completed using reference TRBV7-3 and TRBJ2-6, is GAGVSQTPSNKVTEKGKYVELRCDPISGHTALYWYRQSLGQGPEFLIYFQGTGAADDSGLPNDRFFAVRPEGSVSTLKIQRTERGDSAVYLCASSRQGSGANVLTFGAGSRLTVL.